The entry below gives a single T cell receptor (beta chain) sequence along with its context. Its antigen is unidentified. This entry comes from a study of shared clonotypes between healthy human individuals. The study, taken as a whole, reports: Only a few donors were included, so the genetic and exposure-history diversity represented was limited.

Clones were read by immunoSEQ multiplex PCR, and TCRdb kept only the in-frame ones, dropping some. Of about 520,000 clones in the sample, about 78% were seen once. The CDR3 has 16 amino acids. V dropped 3 bases and J dropped 6; count of bases not matched to a gene: 8. Germline V gene lookup returns CDR1 MDHEN and CDR2 SYDVKM. This clonotype originated in a woman in her thirties or forties in good health. Some clones in this sample may be carry-over from other donors' samples. The chain has TRBV28 and TRBJ2-3; 11 bases align to TRBD2. The sample taken for sequencing was PBMCs. CDR3 DNA sequence: TGTGCCAGCAGTTTCCCCCAACTAGCGGGGGCTGATACGCAGTATTTT. Its translation: CASSFPQLAGADTQYF. Looking up the rest from reference TRBV28 and TRBJ2-3 gives the full variable domain: DVKVTQSSRYLVKRTGEKVFLECVQDMDHENMFWYRQDPGLGLRLIYFSYDVKMKEKGDIPEGYSVSREKKERFSLILESASTNQTSMYLCASSFPQLAGADTQYFGPGTRLTVL.